This entry features one TCR beta chain sequence. Its antigen is as yet unknown. This entry comes from a study of CD8 T cells in ankylosing spondylitis. General observations from the study: Earlier studies detected some motif variants in reactive arthritis synovial fluid and blood.

CDR3 length equals 15 residues. J gave up 2 bases and V 5 bases, and 8 bases lay outside the gene matches. Quantitative 5'-RACE was performed with molecular barcodes, and it yielded the TCR beta libraries. TCRdb re-called the 5' RACE reads through MiXCR, storing one row per CDR3 protein. The sample holds about 270,000 distinct CDR3 sequences; roughly 32% are singletons and the top ten take 4% to 5%. This chain links TRBV12-3 or TRBV12-4 with TRBJ2-5, with 7 positions matching TRBD2. The TCR originated in a male donor with ankylosing spondylitis or in good health (not recorded which). The sequencing sample was made of blood, either unsorted or a sorted T cell fraction (not recorded which). The CDR3 sequence: CASSSVGGNQETQYF. CDR3 bases: TGTGCCAGCAGTAGTGTCGGGGGGAATCAAGAGACCCAGTACTTC.